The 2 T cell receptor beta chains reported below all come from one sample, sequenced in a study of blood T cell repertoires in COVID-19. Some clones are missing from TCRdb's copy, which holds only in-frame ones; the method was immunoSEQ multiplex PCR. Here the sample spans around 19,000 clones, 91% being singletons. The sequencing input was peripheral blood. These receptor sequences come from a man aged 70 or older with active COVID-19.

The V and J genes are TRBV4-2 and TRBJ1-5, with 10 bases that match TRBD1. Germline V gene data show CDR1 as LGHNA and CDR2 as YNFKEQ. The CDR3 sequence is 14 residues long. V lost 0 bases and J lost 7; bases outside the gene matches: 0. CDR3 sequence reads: CASSQETGGQPQHF. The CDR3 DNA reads TGTGCCAGCAGCCAAGAGACAGGGGGCCAGCCCCAGCATTTT.

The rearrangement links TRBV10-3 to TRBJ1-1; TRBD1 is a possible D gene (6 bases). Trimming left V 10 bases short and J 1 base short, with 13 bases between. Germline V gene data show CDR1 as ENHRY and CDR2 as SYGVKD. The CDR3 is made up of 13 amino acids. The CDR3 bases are TGTGCCACCGGCCCACAGGGGAACACTGAAGCTTTCTTT. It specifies CATGPQGNTEAFF.